Following are 31 T cell receptor beta chains from one sample sequenced in a study of shared clonotypes between healthy human individuals. Method: immunoSEQ multiplex PCR; TCRdb's copy keeps in-frame clones and lacks some. The sample carries about 2 million clones, 85% to 95% recorded once. Sequenced sample: naive CD4+ T cells sorted from blood. Noted subset: CD45RA+ positively selected. The receptors were sampled from a man aged 18 to 30 in good health.

The count of this clone is one. The chain uses TRBV10-3 and TRBJ2-5; a weak D match, TRBD2 (5 bases). V was cut by 0 bases and J by 4 bases, with 15 bases left in between. CDR3 length equals 16 residues. Germline V gene sequence: CDR1 ENHRY, CDR2 SYGVKD. CDR3 amino acids: CAISESDSGIGETQYF. CDR3 bases: TGTGCCATCAGTGAGTCGGATTCCGGGATCGGAGAGACCCAGTACTTC.

The chain has TRBV18 and TRBJ2-5; 10 nucleotides agree with TRBD1. V shed 1 base and J 2 bases; nucleotides not matched to a gene: 4. CDR1 is KGHSH and CDR2 is LQKENI in the germline V gene. The length of the CDR3 is 16 residues. In nucleotides, the CDR3 is TGTGCCAGCTCACCACTGACAGGGGGCGGGCAAGAGACCCAGTACTTC. It encodes CASSPLTGGGQETQYF.

In this sample, this clone turned up once. V gene TRBV7-9 combines with J gene TRBJ1-1, with D uncertain. Trimming shortened V by 5 bases and J by 1 base, and 17 bases separated the two germline ends. CDR1 and CDR2 (germline): SEHNR, FQNEAQ (reference sequence). The CDR3 is made up of 16 amino acids. In DNA form, the CDR3 reads TGTGCCAGCAGCCCGACACCTAGCTTGGGGAACACTGAAGCTTTCTTT. It specifies CASSPTPSLGNTEAFF.

Of note for this clone: Other DNA sequences within the sample encode an identical CDR3. V is TRBV4-1 and J is TRBJ1-2, with TRBD1 matching over 9 bases. Germline CDR1 MGHRA, CDR2 YSYEKL. The V and J ends lost 1 base and 2 bases, in that order; junction bases with no gene match: 2. The CDR3 has 15 amino acids. CDR3 residues: CASSQVGTGNYGYTF. CDR3 DNA: TGCGCCAGCAGCCAAGTCGGGACAGGGAACTATGGCTACACCTTC.

This sequence joins TRBV30 and TRBJ2-7; a weak D match, TRBD1 (6 bases). V was cut by 3 bases and J by 3 bases, with 15 bases left in between. Per germline, CDR1 GTSNPN and CDR2 SVGIG (reference sequence). The CDR3 sequence is 14 residues long. In DNA, the CDR3 is TGTGCCTGGAGCAGGGGTTCTAGCTTCTACGAGCAGTACTTC. The encoded protein is CAWSRGSSFYEQYF.

The rearrangement joins TRBV2 to TRBJ1-3; 10 positions agree with TRBD1. Germline-derived CDR1 and CDR2 are SNHLY and FYNNEI. This CDR3 is built from 12 residues. The V and J ends lost 5 bases and 14 bases, in that order; junction bases with no gene match: 6. CDR3 sequence (DNA): TGTGCCAGCAGTACCCGGGACAGGGGATTATATTTT. This gives the protein CASSTRDRGLYF. The full variable domain, its missing parts supplied by reference TRBV2 and TRBJ1-3, is EPEVTQTPSHQVTQMGQEVILRCVPISNHLYFYWYRQILGQKVEFLVSFYNNEISEKSEIFDDQFSVERPDGSNFTLKIRSTKLEDSAMYFCASSTRDRGLYFGEGSWLTVV.

The rearrangement uses TRBV10-3 and TRBJ2-7; 8 bases agree with TRBD2. The trim removed 0 bases at V and 4 bases at J, leaving 5 bases unmatched. Germline assignment: CDR1 ENHRY and CDR2 SYGVKD. CDR3 size: 15 residues. CDR3 nucleotide sequence: TGTGCCATCAGTGAGTCGGCGGGAGGAGGATACGAGCAGTACTTC. It is translated as CAISESAGGGYEQYF.

The CDR3 region is CASSLRGVGNSPLHF. In DNA, the CDR3 is TGTGCCAGCAGCTTAAGGGGAGTGGGGAATTCACCCCTCCACTTT. The chain carries TRBV2 and TRBJ1-6, with D possibly TRBD1 on 5 matching bases. This CDR3 contains 15 residues. V was trimmed by 6 bases and J by 7 bases, leaving 16 bases between them. Germline-derived CDR1 and CDR2 are SNHLY and FYNNEI. The full variable domain, rest sourced from reference TRBV2 and TRBJ1-6, is EPEVTQTPSHQVTQMGQEVILRCVPISNHLYFYWYRQILGQKVEFLVSFYNNEISEKSEIFDDQFSVERPDGSNFTLKIRSTKLEDSAMYFCASSLRGVGNSPLHFGNGTRLTVT.

This chain connects TRBV6-1 to TRBJ2-2; no clear D. The V end lost 10 bases, the J end lost 0 bases, and 12 bases lay between the germline ends. The germline CDR1 and CDR2 sequences are MNHNS and SASEGT. The CDR3 is 14 amino acids. In nucleotides, the CDR3 is TGTGCCACCCCGAGACCCTCGAACACCGGGGAGCTGTTTTTT. This codes for CATPRPSNTGELFF.

V and J are TRBV2 and TRBJ2-7; 10 bases agree with TRBD1. CDR1 and CDR2 (germline): SNHLY, FYNNEI. Trimming took 5 bases from V and 6 from J; bases not matched to a gene: 7. The CDR3 contains 14 residues. The CDR3 region has the DNA TGTGCCAGCAGTTCGGACAGGGGGTTTCTCGAGCAGTACTTC. This gives the protein CASSSDRGFLEQYF. The complete variable domain, with remaining parts taken from reference TRBV2 and TRBJ2-7, reads EPEVTQTPSHQVTQMGQEVILRCVPISNHLYFYWYRQILGQKVEFLVSFYNNEISEKSEIFDDQFSVERPDGSNFTLKIRSTKLEDSAMYFCASSSDRGFLEQYFGPGTRLTVT.

The CDR3 DNA reads TGTGCCAGCAGCTTAGGCTCTACCGGAAACACCATATATTTT. Amino acids: CASSLGSTGNTIYF. The genes are TRBV7-9 and TRBJ1-3; D uncertain. V lost 1 base and J lost 4, with 8 bases in between. The CDR3 length is 14 residues. Germline V gives CDR1 SEHNR, CDR2 FQNEAQ (reference sequence). The whole variable domain, remainder taken from reference TRBV7-9 and TRBJ1-3, is DTGVSQNPRHKITKRGQNVTFRCDPISEHNRLYWYRQTLGQGPEFLTYFQNEAQLEKSRLLSDRFSAERPKGSFSTLEIQRTEQGDSAMYLCASSLGSTGNTIYFGEGSWLTVV.

V and J are TRBV7-9 and TRBJ2-3; possible D gene TRBD1, 5 bases. The V end lost 0 bases, the J end lost 1 base, and 14 bases lay between the germline ends. Germline V gene sequence: CDR1 SEHNR, CDR2 FQNEAQ (reference sequence). The CDR3 spans 17 residues. The chain's CDR3 is CASSLAMAGWGTDTQYF. Written as DNA, the CDR3 is TGTGCCAGCAGCTTAGCCATGGCAGGGTGGGGCACAGATACGCAGTATTTT.

V and J are TRBV7-2 and TRBJ1-2; 11 bases are shared with TRBD1. The length of the CDR3 is 16 residues. V was clipped by 2 bases and J by 6 bases; unmatched bases: 8. Germline V CDR1 and CDR2: SGHTA, FQGNSA. CDR3 sequence reads: CASSLIGQGAVDGYTF. CDR3 DNA: TGTGCCAGCAGCTTAATTGGACAGGGGGCGGTCGATGGCTACACCTTC.

Concerning this clone itself: The sample carries other DNA sequences with the same CDR3. The chain carries TRBV6-5 and TRBJ2-7, with TRBD1 identical over 8 bases. Germline values: CDR1 MNHEY, CDR2 SVGAGI. V shed 5 bases and J 7 bases; nucleotides not matched to a gene: 7. The CDR3 consists of 13 residues. CDR3 DNA: TGTGCCAGCAGTACCTCAGGGGGCGGGGAGCAGTACTTC. It yields the protein CASSTSGGGEQYF.

CDR3 amino acids: CATSSNSPGETQYF. The DNA of the CDR3 is TGTGCCACCAGCAGTAACTCGCCGGGAGAGACCCAGTACTTC. The chain couples TRBV15 to TRBJ2-5; D remains unclear. Trimming stripped 3 bases from V and 4 bases from J, with 12 bases between. The CDR3 totals 14 residues. The germline V gene has CDR1 LNHNV and CDR2 YYDKDF (reference sequence).

The chain carries TRBV29-1 and TRBJ1-1, with D unresolved. The CDR3 is made up of 14 amino acids. Trimming stripped 7 bases from V and 0 bases from J, with 15 bases between. Per the germline V gene, CDR1 is SQVTM and CDR2 is ANQGSEA. The chain's CDR3 is CSGSTATMNTEAFF. CDR3 bases: TGCAGCGGGAGTACAGCGACTATGAACACTGAAGCTTTCTTT.

The chain couples TRBV29-1 to TRBJ2-7; weak D call: TRBD1 (6 bases). The length of the CDR3 is 15 residues. Germline V gives CDR1 SQVTM, CDR2 ANQGSEA. Trimming cost V 5 bases and J 0 bases, with 17 bases left between them. This chain's CDR3 is CSVTPGDTLSYEQYF. CDR3 in DNA: TGCAGCGTTACCCCTGGGGACACTCTCTCCTACGAGCAGTACTTC.

This rearrangement joins TRBV28 to TRBJ2-5, with TRBD2 matching over 7 bases. This CDR3 is built from 17 residues. The trim removed 3 bases at V and 3 bases at J, leaving 13 bases unmatched. The germline V gene encodes CDR1 MDHEN and CDR2 SYDVKM. DNA of the CDR3: TGTGCCAGCAGTTTCTTAGGGGAGGGCCCCCAAAAAGAGACCCAGTACTTC. Amino acid sequence: CASSFLGEGPQKETQYF.

The V call is TRBV6-1, the J call TRBJ2-1; 10 bases match TRBD2. CDR3 length equals 16 residues. Per germline, CDR1 MNHNS and CDR2 SASEGT. V lost 4 bases to trimming and J lost 4 bases; unmatched junction nucleotides: 7. The CDR3 nucleotides are TGTGCCAGCAGTGGTCGGACTAGCGGAGATTACAATGAGCAGTTCTTC. This codes for CASSGRTSGDYNEQFF.

To note about this clone: Other DNA sequences in the sample encode the same CDR3. The chain couples TRBV18 to TRBJ1-1; D remains unclear. The CDR3 consists of 13 residues. V gave up 1 base and J gave up 2 bases, with 5 bases separating them. The germline V gene has CDR1 KGHSH and CDR2 LQKENI. CDR3 in amino acids: CASSPQSNTEAFF. The DNA for the CDR3 is TGTGCCAGCTCACCACAGAGCAACACTGAAGCTTTCTTT. Filled out from reference TRBV18 and TRBJ1-1, the complete variable domain reads NAGVMQNPRHLVRRRGQEARLRCSPMKGHSHVYWYRQLPEEGLKFMVYLQKENIIDESGMPKERFSAEFPKEGPSILRIQQVVRGDSAAYFCASSPQSNTEAFFGQGTRLTVV.

The rearrangement links TRBV9 to TRBJ1-3, with 7 positions matching TRBD1. The V gene end was trimmed by 6 bases and the J gene end by 2 bases; junction bases not matched to a gene: 8. CDR3 size: 15 residues. The germline CDR1 and CDR2 sequences are SGDLS and YYNGEE. The CDR3 DNA reads as TGTGCCAGCACCAAGAACACAGGGGCTGGAAACACCATATATTTT. Translating gives CASTKNTGAGNTIYF. Complete variable domain (other parts from reference TRBV9 and TRBJ1-3): DSGVTQTPKHLITATGQRVTLRCSPRSGDLSVYWYQQSLDQGLQFLIQYYNGEERAKGNILERFSAQQFPDLHSELNLSSLELGDSALYFCASTKNTGAGNTIYFGEGSWLTVV.

The chain employs TRBV19 and TRBJ1-2, with D hard to call. Germline loops: CDR1 LNHDA, CDR2 SQIVND (reference sequence). CDR3 length equals 13 residues. V dropped 6 bases and J dropped 4 bases, with 12 bases sitting between them. DNA for the CDR3: TGTGCCAGTAGCTTGATTCGGGGCTATGGCTACACCTTC. Amino acids: CASSLIRGYGYTF.

V usage is TRBV6-1 and J usage is TRBJ1-4; weak D call: TRBD1 (5 bases). CDR1 MNHNS and CDR2 SASEGT come from the germline V gene. The CDR3 extends over 13 amino acids. Trimming removed 6 bases from V and 14 bases from J, with 19 bases in between. The CDR3 reads CASSGGRGRDLFF. Written as DNA, the CDR3 is TGTGCCAGCAGCGGGGGAAGGGGCAGGGATCTGTTTTTT.

The chain links TRBV9 to TRBJ1-2; D is possibly TRBD1 (5 bases). Per the germline V gene, CDR1 is SGDLS and CDR2 is YYNGEE. Deletions cut 1 base from V and 1 base from J, with 11 bases between. This CDR3 spans 15 amino acids. The CDR3 spells CASSVSGGLNYGYTF. For the CDR3, the DNA is TGTGCCAGCAGCGTATCCGGGGGTCTTAACTATGGCTACACCTTC.

With regard to this clone: Different DNA sequences within this sample yield the same CDR3. The rearrangement links TRBV11-2 to TRBJ2-7, with a possible D match to TRBD2 (6 bases). The length of the CDR3 is 14 residues. The germline gives CDR1 SGHAT, CDR2 FQNNGV. V gave up 1 base and J gave up 2 bases, with 9 bases separating them. The CDR3 sequence: CASSLGRGTYEQYF. CDR3 nucleotide sequence: TGTGCCAGCAGCTTAGGGCGCGGGACCTACGAGCAGTACTTC.

This clone was seen just once. This chain joins TRBV10-3 and TRBJ2-7; the match to TRBD1 covers 8 bases. Trimming at V came to 6 bases and at J to 5 bases, leaving 9 bases not matched to a gene. Per germline, CDR1 ENHRY and CDR2 SYGVKD. There are 14 residues in the CDR3. The CDR3 is CAISAKDRAHEQYF. The CDR3 bases are TGTGCCATCAGCGCCAAGGACAGGGCCCACGAGCAGTACTTC.

This clone was counted a few times. This rearrangement joins TRBV27 to TRBJ2-3; D gene ambiguous. CDR1 and CDR2 (germline): MNHEY, SMNVEV (reference sequence). V was clipped by 5 bases and J by 6 bases, with 6 bases between them. The CDR3 is 11 residues long. The CDR3 is CASSTTDTQYF. The CDR3 coding sequence is TGTGCCAGCAGTACTACCGATACGCAGTATTTT.

The chain has TRBV28 and TRBJ1-2; D unclear. With 5 bases removed from V and 6 bases from J, the gap between germline ends came to 13 bases. The CDR3 is made up of 13 amino acids. Germline V gene data show CDR1 as MDHEN and CDR2 as SYDVKM. In nucleotides, the CDR3 is TGTGCCAGCAGTCCGAACACCGATCATGGCTACACCTTC. It is translated as CASSPNTDHGYTF.

The chain recombines TRBV11-1 with TRBJ2-5, with 8 bases that match TRBD2. V lost 5 bases and J lost 5; bases outside the gene matches: 13. Germline V gives CDR1 SGHAT, CDR2 FQDESV (reference sequence). The CDR3 runs to 16 residues. The CDR3 bases are TGTGCCAGCAGCCCCGGGCGGGGGGCTCCGGGTGAGACCCAGTACTTC. Protein product: CASSPGRGAPGETQYF.

Comments on this clone: A read error may account for a junction end that differs from germline. The rearrangement links TRBV7-7 to TRBJ2-1; the D is unclear. Germline V gene sequence: CDR1 SSHAT, CDR2 FNYEAQ (reference sequence). CDR3 length: 13 residues. The CDR3 nucleotides read TGTGCTAGCAGCCTGTTCCTTGCCAATGAGCAGTTCTTC. Residues: CASSLFLANEQFF.

V and J are TRBV27 and TRBJ2-1; no definite D call. The germline V gene has CDR1 MNHEY and CDR2 SMNVEV (reference sequence). The CDR3 extends over 15 amino acids. V lost 6 bases to trimming and J lost 4 bases, with 16 bases between them. CDR3 amino acids: CASRPLWGAYNEQFF. The CDR3 DNA is TGTGCCAGCAGGCCCTTGTGGGGTGCGTACAATGAGCAGTTCTTC.